These 7 T cell receptor beta chains were all obtained from the same sample, sequenced in a study of blood T cells in healthy people across ages. Primed by a sample-barcoded 5' primer and a J-beta primer mix, a second PCR proceeded for about 7 to 12 cycles. A single record per CDR3 protein comes from TCRdb applying MiXCR to the 5' RACE reads. The sample includes around 1,500,000 distinct CDR3 sequences, 28% of them seen just once. The sequenced sample consisted of blood. All receptors come from a woman aged 25 to 45 in good health.

As regards this clonotype: A much larger clone differs by one base, so this may be a read error. The chain combines TRBV5-1 with TRBJ2-1, with 7 positions matching TRBD2. The CDR3 spans 14 residues. Germline loops: CDR1 SGHRS, CDR2 YFSETQ. The junction had 9 bases not matched to a gene; V was cut back by 7 bases and J by 5 bases. The CDR3 spells CASGGGDQDNEQFF. Here the CDR3 DNA reads TGCGCCAGCGGGGGGGGGGACCAGGACAATGAGCAGTTCTTC.

This clonotype was observed a few times. This chain connects TRBV20-1 to TRBJ2-5; D is possibly TRBD2 (5 bases). The CDR3 runs to 16 residues. Trimming took 0 bases from V and 0 from J, leaving 14 bases between them. Germline-derived CDR1 and CDR2 are DFQATT and SNEGSKA (reference sequence). The DNA for the CDR3 is TGCAGTGCTAGAGATGGTGCGGACTTGTACCAAGAGACCCAGTACTTC. The encoded protein is CSARDGADLYQETQYF.

A few counts support this clonotype. The chain recombines TRBV6-5 with TRBJ2-7; D ambiguous. Germline loops: CDR1 MNHEY, CDR2 SVGAGI. The CDR3 is 14 amino acids. Trimming took off 0 bases at V and 6 bases at J, with 12 bases between the two ends. This CDR3 is CASSYSGMGCEQYF. The CDR3 DNA reads TGTGCCAGCAGTTACTCGGGTATGGGGTGCGAGCAGTACTTC.

J is TRBJ1-1 and V is TRBV10-3; the D gene is possibly TRBD1 (5 bases). V shed 2 bases and J shed 5 bases, with 12 bases lying between them. There are 14 residues in the CDR3. CDR1 and CDR2 (germline): ENHRY, SYGVKD. CDR3 nucleotides: TGTGCCATCAGTGAGCGGGGGATCCGGACTGAAGCTTTCTTT. The encoded protein is CAISERGIRTEAFF.

The table lists this clonotype with a few counts. This chain uses TRBV15 with TRBJ2-5; 10 bases match TRBD1. Trimming at V came to 6 bases and at J to 11 bases, leaving 12 bases not matched to a gene. CDR3 length equals 14 residues. Germline CDR1 LNHNV, CDR2 YYDKDF (reference sequence). CDR3 residues: CATRGPGQGPEQYF. The CDR3 nucleotides are TGTGCCACCAGAGGCCCGGGACAGGGGCCGGAGCAGTACTTC.

The V and J genes are TRBV7-9 and TRBJ2-1; unclear D gene. Trimming took off 4 bases at V and 10 bases at J, with 17 bases between the two ends. CDR1 and CDR2 from the germline V gene are SEHNR and FQNEAQ (reference sequence). CDR3 length equals 14 residues. The CDR3 coding sequence is TGTGCCAGCAGCTCTACCCGTTTGGGGAAAGAGCAGTTCTTC. Residues: CASSSTRLGKEQFF.

This clonotype has more than one count but fewer than ten. The gene calls are TRBV9 and TRBJ2-3; tentative D call: TRBD1 (5 bases). The CDR3 has 13 amino acids. With 3 bases removed from V and 4 bases from J, the gap between germline ends came to 9 bases. Germline CDR1 and CDR2: SGDLS and YYNGEE. The CDR3: CASSALTADTQYF. The CDR3 DNA is TGTGCCAGCAGCGCCCTGACAGCAGATACGCAGTATTTT. Full variable domain (missing parts from reference TRBV9 and TRBJ2-3): DSGVTQTPKHLITATGQRVTLRCSPRSGDLSVYWYQQSLDQGLQFLIQYYNGEERAKGNILERFSAQQFPDLHSELNLSSLELGDSALYFCASSALTADTQYFGPGTRLTVL.